The clone carrying this T cell receptor beta chain was counted a few times. Its target is not known. The sample's treatment: approximately nine-day PBMC culture with coronavirus spike peptide pools or control peptides (ViraFEST assay). It was after roughly nine days of culture that CD4+ T cells were isolated by negative selection. This entry comes from a study of vaccination and CD4 T cells after COVID-19. Across the study: Convalescent individuals numbered four females and six males, two being Hispanic. Investigators took post-vaccine samples a median about 65 days after dose two, within a range of 14 to 241. Culture controls were given either a CEFX pool, an HIV-1 Nef pool, or no peptide.

The CDR3 extends over 15 amino acids. CDR1 and CDR2 (germline): ENHRY, SYGVKD. The V end was cut by 3 bases, the J end by 10 bases, with 16 bases between. At the Johns Hopkins FTIC core, DNA taken from cultured CD4+ T cells was sequenced by way of the Oncomine TCR Beta short-read assay. MiXCR, run by TCRdb on the PCR reads, gives a single entry per CDR3 protein. Among about 25,000 distinct CDR3 sequences listed, 49% were seen once. This receptor was identified in a human donor who had recovered from COVID-19. The V gene is TRBV10-3, the J gene TRBJ1-6, with D possibly TRBD1 on 6 matching bases. Sample: CD4+ T cells from blood, cultured in vitro. CDR3 protein: CAISEAGEVGSPLHF. The CDR3 DNA is TGTGCCATCAGTGAAGCAGGGGAAGTAGGGTCACCCCTCCACTTT.